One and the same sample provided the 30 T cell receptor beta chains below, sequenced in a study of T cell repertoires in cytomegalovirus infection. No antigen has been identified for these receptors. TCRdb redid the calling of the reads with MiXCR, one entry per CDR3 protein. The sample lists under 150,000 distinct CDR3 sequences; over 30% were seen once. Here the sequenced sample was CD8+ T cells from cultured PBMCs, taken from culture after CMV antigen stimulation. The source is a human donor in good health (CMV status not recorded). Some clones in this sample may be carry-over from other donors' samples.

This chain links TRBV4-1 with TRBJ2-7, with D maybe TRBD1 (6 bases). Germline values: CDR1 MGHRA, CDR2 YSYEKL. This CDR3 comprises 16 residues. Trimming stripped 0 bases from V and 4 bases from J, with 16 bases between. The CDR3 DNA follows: TGCGCCAGCAGCCAAGATGGGGGCAAAACGGGTTACGAGCAGTACTTC. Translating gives CASSQDGGKTGYEQYF.

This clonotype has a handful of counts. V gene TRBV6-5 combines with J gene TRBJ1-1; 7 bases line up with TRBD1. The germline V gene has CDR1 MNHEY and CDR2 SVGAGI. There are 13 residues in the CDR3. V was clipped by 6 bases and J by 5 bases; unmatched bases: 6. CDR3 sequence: CASRLQGETEAFF. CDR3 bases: TGTGCCAGCAGGCTCCAGGGGGAAACTGAAGCTTTCTTT.

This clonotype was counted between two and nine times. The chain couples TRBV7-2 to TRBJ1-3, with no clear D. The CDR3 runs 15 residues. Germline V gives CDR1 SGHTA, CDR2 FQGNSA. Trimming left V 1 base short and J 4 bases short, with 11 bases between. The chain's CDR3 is CASSLVPSQGNTIYF. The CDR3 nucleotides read TGTGCCAGCAGCTTAGTGCCCTCTCAGGGAAACACCATATATTTT.

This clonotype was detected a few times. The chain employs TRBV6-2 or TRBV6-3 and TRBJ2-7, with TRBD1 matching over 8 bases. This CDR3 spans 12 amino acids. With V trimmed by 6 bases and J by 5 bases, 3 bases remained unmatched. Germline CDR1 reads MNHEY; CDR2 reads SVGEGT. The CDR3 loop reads CASRDRVHEQYF. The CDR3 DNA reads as TGTGCCAGCAGGGACAGGGTCCACGAGCAGTACTTC.

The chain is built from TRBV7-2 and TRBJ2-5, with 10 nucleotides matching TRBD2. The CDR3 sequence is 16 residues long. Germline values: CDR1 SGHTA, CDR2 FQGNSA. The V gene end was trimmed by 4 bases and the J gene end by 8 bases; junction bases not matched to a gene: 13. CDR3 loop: CASSWKTRAGGPTQYF. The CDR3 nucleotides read TGTGCCAGCAGCTGGAAAACACGAGCGGGGGGGCCTACCCAGTACTTC.

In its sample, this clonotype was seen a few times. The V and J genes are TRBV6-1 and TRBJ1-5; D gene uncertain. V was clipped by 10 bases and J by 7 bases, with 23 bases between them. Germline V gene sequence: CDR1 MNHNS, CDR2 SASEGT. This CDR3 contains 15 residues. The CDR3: CATLQWDISNQPQHF. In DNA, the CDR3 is TGTGCCACGCTCCAGTGGGATATCTCCAACCAGCCCCAGCATTTT.

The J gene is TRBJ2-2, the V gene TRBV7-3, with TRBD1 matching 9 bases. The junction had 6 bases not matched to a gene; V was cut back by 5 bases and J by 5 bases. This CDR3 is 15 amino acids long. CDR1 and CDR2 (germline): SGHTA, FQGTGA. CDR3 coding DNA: TGTGCCAGCAGCCCCCAGACAGGGGGGACCGGGGAGCTGTTTTTT. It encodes CASSPQTGGTGELFF.

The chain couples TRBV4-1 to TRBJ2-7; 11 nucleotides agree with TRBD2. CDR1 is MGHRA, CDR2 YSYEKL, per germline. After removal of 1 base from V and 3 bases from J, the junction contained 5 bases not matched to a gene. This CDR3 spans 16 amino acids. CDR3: CASSQGASGGLYEQYF. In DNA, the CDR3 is TGCGCCAGCAGCCAAGGGGCTAGCGGGGGGCTCTACGAGCAGTACTTC.

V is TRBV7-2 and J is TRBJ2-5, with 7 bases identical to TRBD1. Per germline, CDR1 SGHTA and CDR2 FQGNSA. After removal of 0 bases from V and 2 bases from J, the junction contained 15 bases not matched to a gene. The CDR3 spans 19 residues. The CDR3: CASSLATGLGQDPQETQYF. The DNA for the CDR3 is TGTGCCAGCAGCTTAGCCACTGGACTTGGACAGGACCCACAAGAGACCCAGTACTTC.

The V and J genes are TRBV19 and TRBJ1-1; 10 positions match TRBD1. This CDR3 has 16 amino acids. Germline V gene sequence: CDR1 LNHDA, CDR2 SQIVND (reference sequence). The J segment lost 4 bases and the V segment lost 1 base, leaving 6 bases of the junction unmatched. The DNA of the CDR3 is TGTGCCAGTAGTATAGGACAGGGGGCACGGACCACTGAAGCTTTCTTT. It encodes CASSIGQGARTTEAFF. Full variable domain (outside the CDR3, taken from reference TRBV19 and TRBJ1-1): DGGITQSPKYLFRKEGQNVTLSCEQNLNHDAMYWYRQDPGQGLRLIYYSQIVNDFQKGDIAEGYSVSREKKESFPLTVTSAQKNPTAFYLCASSIGQGARTTEAFFGQGTRLTVV.

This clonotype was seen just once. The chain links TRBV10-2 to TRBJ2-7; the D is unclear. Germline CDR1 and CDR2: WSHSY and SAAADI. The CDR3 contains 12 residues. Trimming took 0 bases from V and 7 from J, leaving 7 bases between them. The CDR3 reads CASSESSQEQYF. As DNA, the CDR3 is TGCGCCAGCAGTGAGTCGTCCCAGGAGCAGTACTTC.

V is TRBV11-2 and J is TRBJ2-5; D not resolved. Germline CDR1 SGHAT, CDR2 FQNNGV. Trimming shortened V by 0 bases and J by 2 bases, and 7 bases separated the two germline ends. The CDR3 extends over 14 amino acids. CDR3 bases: TGTGCCAGCAGCTTAGAGTCCGATCAAGAGACCCAGTACTTC. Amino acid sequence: CASSLESDQETQYF.

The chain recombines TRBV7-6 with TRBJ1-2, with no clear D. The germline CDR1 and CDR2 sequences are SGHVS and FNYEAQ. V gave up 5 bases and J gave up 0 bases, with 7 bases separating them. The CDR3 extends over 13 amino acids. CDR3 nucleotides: TGTGCCAGCAGCGCCGGGTCTAACTATGGCTACACCTTC. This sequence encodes CASSAGSNYGYTF.

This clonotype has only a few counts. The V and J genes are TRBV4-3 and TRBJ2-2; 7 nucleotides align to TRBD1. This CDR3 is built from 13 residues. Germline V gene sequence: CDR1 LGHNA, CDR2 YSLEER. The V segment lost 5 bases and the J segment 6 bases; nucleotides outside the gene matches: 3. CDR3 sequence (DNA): TGCGCCAGCAGCTACAGGGGACCCGGGGAGCTGTTTTTT. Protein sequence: CASSYRGPGELFF.

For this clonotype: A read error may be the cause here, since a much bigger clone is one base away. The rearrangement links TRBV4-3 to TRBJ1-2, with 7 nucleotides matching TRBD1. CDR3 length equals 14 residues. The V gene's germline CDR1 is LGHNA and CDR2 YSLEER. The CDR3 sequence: CASSHGQEVSGYNF. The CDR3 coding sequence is TGCGCCAGCAGCCATGGACAGGAGGTCTCTGGCTACAACTTC.

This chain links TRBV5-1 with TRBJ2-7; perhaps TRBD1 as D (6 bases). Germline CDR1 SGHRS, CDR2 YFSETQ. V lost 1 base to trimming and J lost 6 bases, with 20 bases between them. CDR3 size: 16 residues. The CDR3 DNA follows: TGCGCCAGCAGCTTGTATCCATCACAGGGTCCGTCCGAGCAGTACTTC. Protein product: CASSLYPSQGPSEQYF.

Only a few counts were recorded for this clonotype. CDR3 coding DNA: TGTGCCAGTAGACCGGGGGGAATTAATGGCTACACCTTC. Translating gives CASRPGGINGYTF. The rearrangement links TRBV7-9 to TRBJ1-2, with D tentatively TRBD1 (5 bases). The CDR3 consists of 13 residues. Per the germline V gene, CDR1 is SEHNR and CDR2 is FQNEAQ (reference sequence). V lost 9 bases and J 6 bases, leaving 17 bases between the germline ends.

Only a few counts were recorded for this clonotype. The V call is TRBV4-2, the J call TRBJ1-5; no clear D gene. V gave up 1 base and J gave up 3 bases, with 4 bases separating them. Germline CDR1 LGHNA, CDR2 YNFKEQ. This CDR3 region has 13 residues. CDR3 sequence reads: CASSQVVNQPQHF. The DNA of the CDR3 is TGTGCCAGCAGCCAAGTAGTCAATCAGCCCCAGCATTTT.

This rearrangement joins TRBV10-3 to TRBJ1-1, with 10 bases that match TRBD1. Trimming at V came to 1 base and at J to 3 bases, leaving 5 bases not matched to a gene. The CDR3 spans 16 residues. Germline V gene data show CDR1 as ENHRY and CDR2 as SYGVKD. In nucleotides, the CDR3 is TGTGCCATCAGTGAGTATGACAGGGGGCCTGACACTGAAGCTTTCTTT. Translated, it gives CAISEYDRGPDTEAFF.

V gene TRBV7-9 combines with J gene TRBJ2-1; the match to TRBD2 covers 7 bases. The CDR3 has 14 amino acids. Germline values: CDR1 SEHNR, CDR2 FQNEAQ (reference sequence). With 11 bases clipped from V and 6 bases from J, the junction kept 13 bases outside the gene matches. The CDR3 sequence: CAPSPGGKGNEQFF. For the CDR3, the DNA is TGTGCCCCCAGTCCCGGGGGGAAGGGCAATGAGCAGTTCTTC. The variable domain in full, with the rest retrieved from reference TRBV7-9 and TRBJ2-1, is DTGVSQNPRHKITKRGQNVTFRCDPISEHNRLYWYRQTLGQGPEFLTYFQNEAQLEKSRLLSDRFSAERPKGSFSTLEIQRTEQGDSAMYLCAPSPGGKGNEQFFGPGTRLTVL.

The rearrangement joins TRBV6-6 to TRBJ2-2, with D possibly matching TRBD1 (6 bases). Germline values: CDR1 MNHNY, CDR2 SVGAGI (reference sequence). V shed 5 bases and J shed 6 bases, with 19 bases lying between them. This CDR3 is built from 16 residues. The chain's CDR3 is CASSESRDISAGELFF. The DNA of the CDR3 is TGTGCCAGCAGTGAATCGAGGGACATCTCGGCCGGGGAGCTGTTTTTT.

This CDR3 is CASSLRETGANVLTF. In DNA, the CDR3 is TGTGCCAGCAGCTTACGGGAAACCGGGGCCAACGTCCTGACTTTC. The J gene is TRBJ2-6, the V gene TRBV13; tentatively, D is TRBD2 (5 bases). Germline assignment: CDR1 PRHDT and CDR2 FYEKMQ (reference sequence). Trimming took 2 bases from V and 4 from J, leaving 9 bases between them. The CDR3 runs 15 residues. The full variable domain, in which reference TRBV13 and TRBJ2-6 provide the parts outside the CDR3, is AAGVIQSPRHLIKEKRETATLKCYPIPRHDTVYWYQQGPGQDPQFLISFYEKMQSDKGSIPDRFSAQQFSDYHSELNMSSLELGDSALYFCASSLRETGANVLTFGAGSRLTVL.

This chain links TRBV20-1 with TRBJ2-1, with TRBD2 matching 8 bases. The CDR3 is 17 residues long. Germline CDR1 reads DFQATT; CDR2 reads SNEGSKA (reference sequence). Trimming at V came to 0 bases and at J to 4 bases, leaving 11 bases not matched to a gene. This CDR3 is CSARELKASGLYNEQFF. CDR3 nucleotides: TGCAGTGCTAGAGAACTTAAGGCTAGCGGGTTATACAATGAGCAGTTCTTC.

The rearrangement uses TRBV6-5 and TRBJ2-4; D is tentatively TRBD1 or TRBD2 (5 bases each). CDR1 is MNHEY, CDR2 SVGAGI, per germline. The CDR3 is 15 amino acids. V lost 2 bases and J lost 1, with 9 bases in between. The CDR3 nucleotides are TGTGCCAGCAGTTACCGGGGCTTGGCCAAAAACATTCAGTACTTC. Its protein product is CASSYRGLAKNIQYF.

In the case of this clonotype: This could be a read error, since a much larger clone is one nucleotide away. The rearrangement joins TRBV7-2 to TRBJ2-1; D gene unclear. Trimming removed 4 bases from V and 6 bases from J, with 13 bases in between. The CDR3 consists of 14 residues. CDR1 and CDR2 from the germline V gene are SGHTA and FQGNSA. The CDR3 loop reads CASSSEAGSNEQFF. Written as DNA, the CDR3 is TGTGCCAGCAGCTCAGAGGCAGGTAGCAATGAGCAGTTCTTC.

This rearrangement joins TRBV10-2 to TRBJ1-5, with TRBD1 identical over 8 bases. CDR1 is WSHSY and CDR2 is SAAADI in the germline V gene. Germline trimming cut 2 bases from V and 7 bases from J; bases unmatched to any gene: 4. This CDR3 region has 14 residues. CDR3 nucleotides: TGCGCCAGCAGTGAGGGACAGGGCTGGCAGCCCCAGCATTTT. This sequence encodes CASSEGQGWQPQHF.

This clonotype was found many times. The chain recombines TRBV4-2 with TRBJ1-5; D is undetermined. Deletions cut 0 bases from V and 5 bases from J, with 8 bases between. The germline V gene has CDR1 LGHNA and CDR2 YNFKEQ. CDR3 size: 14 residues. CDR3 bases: TGTGCCAGCAGCCAAGATCTGGCATATCAGCCCCAGCATTTT. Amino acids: CASSQDLAYQPQHF.

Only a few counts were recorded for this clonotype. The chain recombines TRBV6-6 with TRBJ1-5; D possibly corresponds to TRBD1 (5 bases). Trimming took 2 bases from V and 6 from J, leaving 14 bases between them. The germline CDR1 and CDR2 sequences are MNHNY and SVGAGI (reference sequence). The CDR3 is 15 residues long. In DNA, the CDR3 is TGTGCCAGCAGTTACGTGCAGGGTAGAGGTCAGCCCCAGCATTTT. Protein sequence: CASSYVQGRGQPQHF.

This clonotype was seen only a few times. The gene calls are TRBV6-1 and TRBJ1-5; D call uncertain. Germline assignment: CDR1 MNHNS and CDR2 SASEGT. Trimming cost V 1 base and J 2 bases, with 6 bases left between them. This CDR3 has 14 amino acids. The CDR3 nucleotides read TGTGCCAGCAGTGAAGTCGGGGGCAATCAGCCCCAGCATTTT. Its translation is CASSEVGGNQPQHF.

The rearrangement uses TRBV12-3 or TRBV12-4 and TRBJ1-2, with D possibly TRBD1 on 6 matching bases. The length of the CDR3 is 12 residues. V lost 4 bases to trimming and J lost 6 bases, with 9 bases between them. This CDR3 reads CASSSGAHGYTF. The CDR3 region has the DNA TGTGCCAGCAGTTCAGGGGCCCATGGCTACACCTTC.